This TCR beta chain was recorded in a study of blood T cell repertoires in COVID-19. The wider study: Acute and convalescent COVID-19 specimens originated in the United States, Italy and Spain.

The CDR3 loop spans 12 amino acids. The germline V gene has CDR1 SGHTA and CDR2 FQGNSA. The V gene end was trimmed by 6 bases and the J gene end by 6 bases; junction bases not matched to a gene: 2. Sequencing was performed with immunoSEQ multiplex PCR; in TCRdb, only in-frame clones are kept and a portion is missing. Of about 150,000 clones listed, roughly nine tenths were seen once; the top ten hold roughly 4%. Before they entered the study, exposed participants had met a COVID-19 case within 2 weeks. The chain is built from TRBV7-2 and TRBJ1-3; TRBD1 matches 7 bases. The clonotype was recovered from a woman aged 40 to 50 who had been exposed to COVID-19. What was sequenced was PBMCs or T cells enriched from blood (not recorded which). DNA of the CDR3: TGTGCCAGCAGAACAGGGGCAAACACCATATATTTT. Translation: CASRTGANTIYF.